Below are 13 T cell receptor beta chains sequenced from a single sample in a study of blood T cell repertoires in COVID-19. Profiling relied on immunoSEQ multiplex PCR, and the TCRdb table lists in-frame clones only, not all of them. In the table there are about 280,000 clones, approximately 89% of which are singletons. The sample taken for sequencing was peripheral blood. These receptors were taken from a woman in her 30s with COVID-19, enrolled during active disease.

J is TRBJ1-2 and V is TRBV19; 7 bases match TRBD1. The germline V gene encodes CDR1 LNHDA and CDR2 SQIVND (reference sequence). V lost 2 bases, J lost 5 bases, and 5 bases stayed unmatched. The length of the CDR3 is 14 residues. As DNA, the CDR3 is TGTGCCAGTAGTATAAGCGGGGGACAGTATGGCTACACCTTC. Amino acid sequence: CASSISGGQYGYTF. The complete variable domain, with remaining parts taken from reference TRBV19 and TRBJ1-2, reads DGGITQSPKYLFRKEGQNVTLSCEQNLNHDAMYWYRQDPGQGLRLIYYSQIVNDFQKGDIAEGYSVSREKKESFPLTVTSAQKNPTAFYLCASSISGGQYGYTFGSGTRLTVV.

CDR3 loop: CAWKRQGYNEKLFF. The CDR3 DNA sequence: TGTGCCTGGAAACGACAGGGGTATAATGAAAAACTGTTTTTT. The chain carries TRBV30 and TRBJ1-4, with TRBD1 matching 8 bases. Germline V gene data show CDR1 as GTSNPN and CDR2 as SVGIG (reference sequence). CDR3 length: 14 amino acids. The V gene end was trimmed by 4 bases and the J gene end by 4 bases; junction bases not matched to a gene: 5.

The rearrangement joins TRBV6-2 or TRBV6-3 to TRBJ1-5, with D unresolved. Looked up from germline, CDR1 is MNHEY and CDR2 is SVGEGT. The CDR3 is 15 amino acids. Trimming pared 2 bases from V and 1 base from J, leaving 9 bases between. The CDR3 reads CASSYGASSNQPQHF. For the CDR3, the DNA is TGTGCCAGCAGTTACGGAGCTTCCAGCAATCAGCCCCAGCATTTT.

This clone was detected a few times. V and J are TRBV12-5 and TRBJ1-2; D might be TRBD1 (6 bases). This CDR3 has 13 residues. Germline CDR1 is LGHNT and CDR2 is FRNRAP. V shed 7 bases and J shed 8 bases, with 17 bases lying between them. The CDR3 DNA is TGTGCTAGTGCCCTGGGACACTGGAGGGGCTACACCTTC. It specifies CASALGHWRGYTF.

The V and J genes are TRBV5-8 and TRBJ1-4; TRBD1 agrees at 9 bases. This CDR3 comprises 16 residues. V lost 3 bases and J lost 0; bases outside the gene matches: 3. Germline CDR1 reads SGHTS; CDR2 reads YDEGEE. The CDR3 DNA sequence: TGTGCCAGCAGCTCCGGGACAGGGCCAACTAATGAAAAACTGTTTTTT. It is translated as CASSSGTGPTNEKLFF.

The chain is built from TRBV24-1 and TRBJ1-5; D remains ambiguous. The CDR3 has 16 amino acids. The V gene's germline CDR1 is KGHDR and CDR2 SFDVKD. Trimming cost V 6 bases and J 2 bases, with 16 bases left between them. CDR3: CATSPTPGQGNQPQHF. Written as DNA, the CDR3 is TGTGCCACCAGTCCTACACCTGGGCAGGGCAATCAGCCCCAGCATTTT.

The J gene is TRBJ1-2, the V gene TRBV27; the match to TRBD1 covers 9 bases. The CDR3 runs 15 residues. The V gene end was trimmed by 7 bases and the J gene end by 7 bases; junction bases not matched to a gene: 13. Germline assignment: CDR1 MNHEY and CDR2 SMNVEV (reference sequence). The DNA of the CDR3 is TGTGCCAGCAAATCCCCGGGACAGGGTGTATCTGGCTACACCTTC. As protein: CASKSPGQGVSGYTF.

The rearrangement uses TRBV7-9 and TRBJ2-6; 8 bases fit TRBD1. The ends lost 3 bases at V and 4 bases at J; junction bases unmatched: 14. CDR3 length equals 19 residues. The V gene's germline CDR1 is SEHNR and CDR2 FQNEAQ (reference sequence). CDR3 nucleotide sequence: TGTGCCAGCAGCTTCGGCCCGGGACAGGTCTCTTACGGGGCCAACGTCCTGACTTTC. This codes for CASSFGPGQVSYGANVLTF.

This rearrangement joins TRBV5-4 to TRBJ1-3, with D maybe TRBD1 (5 bases). Trimming shortened V by 3 bases and J by 0 bases, and 7 bases separated the two germline ends. This CDR3 contains 14 residues. Germline loops: CDR1 SGHNT, CDR2 YYREEE (reference sequence). The CDR3: CASSWGVSGNTIYF. DNA of the CDR3: TGTGCCAGCAGCTGGGGGGTCTCTGGAAACACCATATATTTT.

The rearrangement links TRBV19 to TRBJ1-5, with a weak D call TRBD1 (5 bases). V gave up 10 bases and J gave up 0 bases, with 13 bases separating them. The CDR3 has 14 residues. Germline loops: CDR1 LNHDA, CDR2 SQIVND (reference sequence). As DNA, the CDR3 is TGTGCCATGAGCTGGGGGGTTAGCAATCAGCCCCAGCATTTT. This codes for CAMSWGVSNQPQHF.

The chain employs TRBV9 and TRBJ2-7; 7 bases match TRBD2. The V segment lost 0 bases and the J segment 1 base; nucleotides outside the gene matches: 4. CDR3 length: 15 residues. The germline V gene has CDR1 SGDLS and CDR2 YYNGEE. CDR3 nucleotides: TGTGCCAGCAGCGTAGGAAGCGGGGCTTCCTACGAGCAGTACTTC. This encodes CASSVGSGASYEQYF.

The chain has TRBV5-6 and TRBJ2-1; TRBD2 matches 9 bases. J was trimmed by 6 bases and V by 1 base; bases with no gene match: 5. CDR1 SGHDT and CDR2 YYEEEE come from the germline V gene. The CDR3 extends over 15 amino acids. CDR3 sequence (DNA): TGTGCCAGCAGCTTGCTAGGCGGGGGGGCCAATGAGCAGTTCTTC. Translating gives CASSLLGGGANEQFF.

The gene calls are TRBV30 and TRBJ2-5, with 8 nucleotides matching TRBD2. Germline V gene data show CDR1 as GTSNPN and CDR2 as SVGIG (reference sequence). The CDR3 has 15 residues. The V and J ends lost 2 bases and 4 bases, in that order; junction bases with no gene match: 9. Here the CDR3 reads CAWSPSGGWGETQYF. CDR3 DNA: TGTGCCTGGAGTCCCTCGGGGGGGTGGGGAGAGACCCAGTACTTC.